Here is one T cell receptor beta chain with its context. Its target antigen remains unknown. No base-level quality is on record; no much larger clone is a single base apart. These data are taken from a study of T cells in Graves' hyperthyroidism and ophthalmopathy (dated by TCRdb to between 2018 and 2020). In terms of the full investigation: Peripheral blood was sampled at the time of initial diagnosis, prior to any treatment. TCR V-J signatures able to tell the groups apart were searched for in a discovery cohort of approximately 95 patients, of whom 40 to 45 had Graves' ophthalmopathy and roughly 59 had stable Graves' hyperthyroidism. Whether ophthalmopathy could be predicted prospectively was tested in an independent validation cohort made up of fewer than 20 hyperthyroidism patients plus 17 patients who later progressed to ophthalmopathy. For training and testing, the 100 patients in the discovery cohort were randomly divided in a 7:3 ratio. In addition, the study compared T-cell repertoires in thyroid tissue and in blood from roughly six Graves' hyperthyroidism patients. Once sampling was done, hyperthyroidism patients were given methimazole at a starting dose of 30 mg daily, whereas ophthalmopathy patients were given high-dose intravenous methylprednisolone. The paper reports TCR Vbeta CDR3 sequencing of some 140 peripheral blood samples: 40 to 45 ophthalmopathy, fewer than 80 hyperthyroidism and approximately 17 progressor patients.

General study outcomes and caveats: No statistical method was used to set the sample size in advance, and investigators knew the group allocation. Most expanded thyroid clonotypes (frequency above 0.001) were also found in blood, which suggests that blood repertoires may mirror thyroid immune responses. Ophthalmopathy was separated from stable hyperthyroidism by a 13 V-J signature model, with around 90% sensitivity and approximately 81% specificity obtained in cross-validation and 80%/75% obtained in testing. In validation, the model predicted progression to ophthalmopathy a median of approximately 6.6 months before onset, with 65% to 71% sensitivity and nearly 75% specificity.

A patient counted as having stable Graves' hyperthyroidism if no progression to ophthalmopathy occurred over 18 months of follow-up. Hyperthyroidism patients were aged 18 to 65 years and newly diagnosed, with disease duration of less than 2 months. Any patient with an uncontrolled infection, another autoimmune disease, pregnancy or lactation was excluded. Clinical symptoms, serum thyroxine and TRAb, thyroid ultrasound, and orbital computed tomography formed the basis for the diagnoses. PBMCs were separated from roughly 10 ml of fresh peripheral blood using Ficoll-Paque density gradient centrifugation. Total RNA was extracted using Trizol reagent, and RNA quality was assessed on an Agilent 2100 Bioanalyzer. V and J are trimmed by 10 bases and 8 bases, and the gene matches miss 4 bases of the junction. Taken from cysteine to phenylalanine, the CDR3 has 12 residues. The CDR3 DNA has 36 bases and is translated from base 1. CDR1 is given as SNHLY and CDR2 as FYNNEI, both from the germline V gene.

The TCR beta CDR3 regions were amplified from RNA transcripts. The first round of RT-PCR for the TCR CDR3 was performed with the HTBI primer set and the Qiagen OneStep RT-PCR kit. A second multiplex PCR round built the libraries, followed by size selection and purification. Sequencing of the libraries was done on an Illumina HiSeq2000 using paired-end 100 bp reads. The published analysis was carried out like this. SOAPnuke was used to process the raw data, throwing out any read that contained adapters or uncalled bases, had a mean Phred below 15, or lacked an exact constant-primer or identifier match. COPE v1.2.5 was used to merge high-quality paired reads, and clonotypes were defined as unique nucleotide sequences. MiTCR v1.1 was used to align the clonotypes against IMGT TRBV, TRBD and TRBJ reference segments. The analysis was restricted to V-J combinations with a frequency above 0.0001, which together covered 99% to 99.2% of the repertoires. The TCS score was defined as the ratio of F50 (clonal expansion) to E x V (chaos), calculated using BLOSUM62-based TCRdist between CDR3 peptides within each V-J. Welch's t-statistics and random forest reduced just over 500 V-J features to 10 to 15, which were used in a naive Bayes classifier (R e1071). The public sequencing data were trimmed at Q25 with fastp and processed into clonotypes with MiXCR by TCRdb, which kept only in-frame beta chains. Every entry covers one CDR3 protein and lists the most common genes and DNA from its rows. For this entry, the V and J calls and clone size follow TCRdb and not the study's own pipeline. The sample table holds 400,000 to 500,000 distinct CDR3 sequences, of which around 14% were seen once. The ten largest clones add up to about 17% of the sample.

The clonotype originates from a woman between 18 and 29 years old with Graves' hyperthyroidism. The rearranged segments are TRBV2 and TRBJ2-1; 11 bases in between match TRBD1. Sample: blood. The DNA sequence reads TGTGCCACCACGGGACAGGGGGATGAGCAGTTCTTC. Its translation is CATTGQGDEQFF.